The rows below give T cell receptor beta chains drawn from one sample of a study of vaccination and CD4 T cells after COVID-19. TCRdb itself ran the PCR reads through MiXCR, one entry per CDR3 protein. This table has roughly 30,000 distinct CDR3 sequences, around 50% appearing once. The source material was CD4+ T cells from blood, sampled about 7 months after SARS-CoV-2 vaccination. These receptor sequences come from a human donor who had recovered from COVID-19. CDR3s include the opening cysteine and the closing phenylalanine or tryptophan. D genes are given only for firm matches. The size field is filled for only some rows; it gives once, few, many or a size class.

abundance	d_gene	v_gene	j_gene	CDR3nt	CDR3aa
-	-	TRBV6-5	TRBJ1-2	TGTGCCAGCAGTTACTCGAGGGCGGGACACATAAGCTATGGCTACACCTTC	CASSYSRAGHISYGYTF
-	-	TRBV6-5	TRBJ1-1	TGTGCCAGCAGTTACTCGATTAATACTGAAGCTTTCTTT	CASSYSINTEAFF
medium-sized	TRBD2	TRBV15	TRBJ2-7	TGTGCCACCAGCAGAGATCGGGAGGGGCCGGACGAGCAGTACTTC	CATSRDREGPDEQYF
-	-	TRBV1	TRBJ2-7	TGCACCAGCAGCAAACTAGCGGGGCACATGGAGCAGTACTTC	CTSSKLAGHMEQYF
-	TRBD1	TRBV2	TRBJ2-7	TGTGCCAGCAAGACCGGGACAGCAACCTACGAGCAGTACTTC	CASKTGTATYEQYF
few	TRBD2	TRBV20-1	TRBJ2-3	TGCAGTGCTGATAGCGGGAGGGGTACAGATACGCAGTATTTT	CSADSGRGTDTQYF
-	TRBD1	TRBV20-1	TRBJ1-5	TGCAGTGCCCAAACCGGCGGGACAGGGGTTAATCAGCCCCAGCATTTT	CSAQTGGTGVNQPQHF
-	-	TRBV27	TRBJ2-5	TGTGCCAGCCAAAAACTAGACTCCCGGGAGACCCAGTACTTC	CASQKLDSRETQYF
-	-	TRBV6-5	TRBJ2-5	TGTGCCAGCAGTTATTTTTTTGGGGAGACCCAGTACTTC	CASSYFFGETQYF
-	-	TRBV27	TRBJ2-7	TGTGCCAGCAGTTATGCTAGCTCAAGGGGCGAGCAGTACTTC	CASSYASSRGEQYF
-	-	TRBV7-9	TRBJ1-2	TGTGCCAGCAGCTTAGATATCGGTGGCTACACCTTC	CASSLDIGGYTF
-	-	TRBV28	TRBJ1-1	TGTGCCAGCAGTGCCACGGGCTTTAGGGACACTGAAGCTTTCTTT	CASSATGFRDTEAFF
once	-	TRBV20-1	TRBJ1-3	TGCAGTGCTAGAGCCCTCAAGGAGGGTGCAGGAAACACCATATATTTT	CSARALKEGAGNTIYF
few	-	TRBV10-1	TRBJ2-7	TGCGCCAGCAGTGAGTGGGGACTGGGAGCTTACGAGCAGTACTTC	CASSEWGLGAYEQYF
few	TRBD1	TRBV7-2	TRBJ2-3	TGTGCCAGCAGCCCCCGCCCGGGACAGGGAATGGGTACGCAGTATTTT	CASSPRPGQGMGTQYF
-	-	TRBV24-1	TRBJ2-1	TGTGCCACCAGTGATTTGCCTGATAACTACAATGAGCAGTTCTTC	CATSDLPDNYNEQFF
-	-	TRBV2	TRBJ1-2	TGTGCCGGAGAAAACTATGGCTACACCTTC	CAGENYGYTF
-	-	TRBV29-1	TRBJ2-3	TGCAGCGTTGGTATAAGCACAGATACGCAGTATTTT	CSVGISTDTQYF
-	-	TRBV6-1	TRBJ2-7	TGTGCCAGCAATCCATCTTCCCCCCTCTACTACGAGCAGTACTTC	CASNPSSPLYYEQYF
few	-	TRBV7-9	TRBJ2-3	TGTGCCAGCAGCTCGGGACTCACCACAGATACGCAGTATTTT	CASSSGLTTDTQYF
-	-	TRBV6-2/TRBV6-3	TRBJ1-2	TGTGCCAGCAGTCCAACAAGGGTTTTCGGCTACACCTTC	CASSPTRVFGYTF
once	-	TRBV6-4	TRBJ2-3	TGTGCCAGCAGTAGCGGTTCCACAGATACGCAGTATTTT	CASSSGSTDTQYF
-	-	TRBV27	TRBJ1-6	TGTGCCAGCAGGAATTCCCGACACTCACCCCTCCACTTT	CASRNSRHSPLHF
-	TRBD1	TRBV2	TRBJ2-7	TGTGCCAGCAGTGGACAGGGCCTAAACGAGCAGTACTTC	CASSGQGLNEQYF
-	-	TRBV6-1	TRBJ2-5	TGTGCCAGCAGTCGAGGTGTCAGGGGCGGGGAGACCCAGTACTTC	CASSRGVRGGETQYF
-	-	TRBV12-3/TRBV12-4	TRBJ2-5	TGTGCCAGCAGTTCCGCGGGCGGGGCAGAGACCCAGTACTTC	CASSSAGGAETQYF
few	-	TRBV7-6	TRBJ2-7	TGTGCCAGCAGCCAAAACCCAGGCGTCACCTACGAGCAGTACTTC	CASSQNPGVTYEQYF
once	-	TRBV6-6	TRBJ2-5	TGTGCCAGCAGTTACGGGGGCATTGGGACCCAGTACTTC	CASSYGGIGTQYF
-	-	TRBV2	TRBJ2-2	TGTGCCAGCAGTGAAGCTTCGCCCCACACCGGGGAGCTGTTTTTT	CASSEASPHTGELFF
-	-	TRBV5-4	TRBJ2-3	TGTGCCAGGCCCTCGAAACCTAGCACAGATACGCAGTATTTT	CARPSKPSTDTQYF
-	-	TRBV6-4	TRBJ2-1	TGTGCCAGCAGTTACCCGGGTATGGGGACCCGGTTCTTC	CASSYPGMGTRFF
few	-	TRBV7-8	TRBJ1-5	TGTGCCAGCAGCTTAGGCCAGGGCGGAGGACAGCCCCAGCATTTT	CASSLGQGGGQPQHF
medium-sized	TRBD1	TRBV7-3	TRBJ2-5	TGTGCCAGCAGTCAGGGGGCATGGGAGACCCAGTACTTC	CASSQGAWETQYF
-	-	TRBV28	TRBJ1-5	TGTGCCAGCAGTGGGTGGGATGGCCAGCCCCAGCATTTT	CASSGWDGQPQHF
-	-	TRBV10-3	TRBJ2-1	TGTGCCATCAGTGAGATAGACAGTGAGTACAATGAGCAGTTCTTC	CAISEIDSEYNEQFF
-	-	TRBV7-2	TRBJ2-5	TGTGCCAGCAGCTTAGTAGGTGAGACCCAGTACTTC	CASSLVGETQYF
few	-	TRBV6-1	TRBJ2-7	TGTGCCAGCAGTGAACTCAGCGCAAACTCCTACGAGCAGTACTTC	CASSELSANSYEQYF
-	-	TRBV6-5	TRBJ2-7	TGTGCCAGCAGTTACTCGGTGGCGACCGCCGAGCAGTACTTC	CASSYSVATAEQYF
-	TRBD2	TRBV6-2/TRBV6-3	TRBJ2-1	TGTGCCAGCAGCCGTCTAACGGGACTAGCGACGGATGAGCAGTTCTTC	CASSRLTGLATDEQFF
-	TRBD2	TRBV7-3	TRBJ2-2	TGTGCCAGCAGCCCGGTGGGGAGAGCGGGGATGGGAACCGGGGAGCTGTTTTTT	CASSPVGRAGMGTGELFF
-	-	TRBV5-4	TRBJ2-5	TGTGCCAGCAGCTCCCCCCAACACCCGACCCAGTACTTC	CASSSPQHPTQYF
-	-	TRBV7-2	TRBJ2-1	TGTGCCAGCAGCCCCCGGAGGAACTACAATGAGCAGTTCTTC	CASSPRRNYNEQFF
-	TRBD2	TRBV7-6	TRBJ2-1	TGTGCCAGCAGCCCCGGGACTAGATTCGCGCATGAGCAGTTCTTC	CASSPGTRFAHEQFF
-	-	TRBV12-3/TRBV12-4	TRBJ1-1	TGTGCCAGCAGCTTCCTACAAGGAGTGAGGGCTTTCTTC	CASSFLQGVRAFF
-	TRBD1	TRBV11-1	TRBJ2-5	TGTGCCAGCAGCTTTGGGGACAGTACTCAAGAGACCCAGTACTTC	CASSFGDSTQETQYF
few	TRBD2	TRBV27	TRBJ2-1	TGTGCCAGCAGTTTAGGCGGGAGCTCCTACAATGAGCAGTTCTTC	CASSLGGSSYNEQFF
-	-	TRBV7-9	TRBJ2-7	TGTGCCAGCAGCTTAGTCGGGGACGAGCAGTACTTC	CASSLVGDEQYF
few	-	TRBV6-2/TRBV6-3	TRBJ1-5	TGTGCCAGCAGTTACAGTACTGTCGGGCAGCCCCAGCATTTT	CASSYSTVGQPQHF
-	-	TRBV15	TRBJ2-7	TGTGCCACCAGCAGAGAGAGTGCTGGATCCTACGAGCAGTACTTC	CATSRESAGSYEQYF
few	-	TRBV24-1	TRBJ2-5	TGTGCCACCAGTGGTCCTCTGGGGCAAGAGACCCAGTACTTC	CATSGPLGQETQYF